The 17 T cell receptor beta chains listed next were all sequenced from one sample in a study of OX40 agonist ivuxolimab in advanced cancers. The method was immunoSEQ multiplex PCR; TCRdb's version includes in-frame clones alone and lacks a portion of them. This sample has around 75,000 clones, with over 85% found just once. The input for sequencing was CD4+ or CD8+ T cells sorted from blood, taken in a trial of the OX40 agonist ivuxolimab. Receptors were obtained from an adult with an advanced solid tumor such as melanoma, head and neck, liver or kidney cancer.

The chain uses TRBV5-8 and TRBJ1-4; D remains unclear. CDR3 length equals 13 residues. V was cut by 0 bases and J by 3 bases, with 3 bases left in between. In germline, CDR1 is SGHTS, CDR2 YDEGEE. The chain's CDR3 is CASSLGSNEKLFF. CDR3 nucleotide sequence: TGTGCCAGCAGCTTGGGGTCTAATGAAAAACTGTTTTTT.

V gene TRBV4-1 combines with J gene TRBJ1-3; the match to TRBD1 covers 10 bases. CDR3 size: 15 residues. Germline trimming cut 4 bases from V and 4 bases from J; bases unmatched to any gene: 4. Per the germline V gene, CDR1 is MGHRA and CDR2 is YSYEKL. CDR3 region: CASSRGQGDGNTIYF. CDR3 in DNA: TGCGCCAGCAGCCGAGGACAGGGGGACGGAAACACCATATATTTT.

CDR3 residues: CASRYSGVTEAFF. DNA of the CDR3: TGTGCCAGTAGATATTCAGGGGTCACTGAAGCTTTCTTT. The genes are TRBV19 and TRBJ1-1, with D possibly matching TRBD1 (6 bases). The length of the CDR3 is 13 residues. V dropped 6 bases and J dropped 4 bases, with 12 bases sitting between them. Germline V gene lookup returns CDR1 LNHDA and CDR2 SQIVND (reference sequence). Complete variable domain (other parts from reference TRBV19 and TRBJ1-1): DGGITQSPKYLFRKEGQNVTLSCEQNLNHDAMYWYRQDPGQGLRLIYYSQIVNDFQKGDIAEGYSVSREKKESFPLTVTSAQKNPTAFYLCASRYSGVTEAFFGQGTRLTVV.

This clone was observed a single time. This chain joins TRBV5-1 and TRBJ2-2; tentative D call: TRBD1 (5 bases). V was clipped by 6 bases and J by 6 bases, with 9 bases between them. Germline-derived CDR1 and CDR2 are SGHRS and YFSETQ. This CDR3 is 12 amino acids long. CDR3 DNA sequence: TGCGCCAGCACTCCAGGGTCCGGGGAGCTGTTTTTT. The encoded protein is CASTPGSGELFF.

The chain carries TRBV10-1 and TRBJ2-2; D perhaps matches TRBD2 (5 bases). In germline, CDR1 is WNHNN, CDR2 SYGVQD (reference sequence). Trimming removed 6 bases from V and 0 bases from J, with 8 bases in between. This CDR3 contains 14 residues. CDR3 sequence (DNA): TGCGCCAGCAGCGAGGGCCCGAACACCGGGGAGCTGTTTTTT. It translates to CASSEGPNTGELFF.

This chain uses TRBV14 with TRBJ1-2, with D perhaps matching TRBD1 (5 bases). Trimming stripped 1 base from V and 4 bases from J, with 16 bases between. The CDR3 consists of 16 residues. Germline CDR1 is SGHDN and CDR2 is FVKESK. The CDR3 sequence: CASSQVRGVLSYGYTF. The DNA of the CDR3 is TGTGCCAGCAGCCAAGTCCGGGGGGTCCTGAGCTATGGCTACACCTTC.

The sample holds one count of this clone. The chain links TRBV7-2 to TRBJ1-3; D may be TRBD1 (5 bases). Germline CDR1 is SGHTA and CDR2 is FQGNSA. This CDR3 region has 17 residues. V lost 0 bases and J lost 4, with 16 bases in between. The CDR3 here is CASSLAVEVRGGNTIYF. The CDR3 DNA reads TGTGCCAGCAGCTTAGCTGTGGAAGTTAGGGGAGGAAACACCATATATTTT.

The chain carries TRBV5-1 and TRBJ1-1; TRBD1 is a possible D gene (5 bases). The ends were cut back, 7 bases at V and 3 bases at J, with 19 bases in the middle. Per germline, CDR1 SGHRS and CDR2 YFSETQ. The CDR3 runs 15 residues. The CDR3 loop reads CASFSRPAGDTEAFF. Written as DNA, the CDR3 is TGCGCCAGCTTTTCACGGCCGGCGGGGGACACTGAAGCTTTCTTT.

The rearrangement uses TRBV5-1 and TRBJ2-3, with 11 bases identical to TRBD2. After removal of 2 bases from V and 5 bases from J, the junction contained 4 bases not matched to a gene. There are 15 residues in the CDR3. The germline V gene has CDR1 SGHRS and CDR2 YFSETQ. CDR3 nucleotide sequence: TGCGCCAGCAGCTTACTAGCGGGAGTGGAAGATACGCAGTATTTT. As protein: CASSLLAGVEDTQYF.

This chain uses TRBV18 with TRBJ2-2; TRBD1 is a possible D gene (6 bases). Germline CDR1 reads KGHSH; CDR2 reads LQKENI. The CDR3 sequence is 14 residues long. Trimming took off 5 bases at V and 5 bases at J, with 12 bases between the two ends. CDR3 in DNA: TGTGCCAGCTCAGACAGGACGGGTACCGGGGAGCTGTTTTTT. Amino acids: CASSDRTGTGELFF.

The chain has TRBV30 and TRBJ2-2, with 7 bases identical to TRBD1. After removal of 2 bases from V and 5 bases from J, the junction contained 5 bases not matched to a gene. This CDR3 region has 14 residues. The germline CDR1 and CDR2 sequences are GTSNPN and SVGIG (reference sequence). CDR3 protein: CAWSTRGRTGELFF. The CDR3 DNA reads as TGTGCCTGGAGTACGAGGGGGCGAACCGGGGAGCTGTTTTTT.

The gene calls are TRBV29-1 and TRBJ1-5; weak D call: TRBD1 (5 bases). The V gene's germline CDR1 is SQVTM and CDR2 ANQGSEA. The CDR3 loop spans 13 amino acids. V was clipped by 2 bases and J by 2 bases, with 7 bases between them. As DNA, the CDR3 is TGCAGCGTTGAATTAGGGGGCAATCAGCCCCAGCATTTT. Translation: CSVELGGNQPQHF.

The chain is built from TRBV12-5 and TRBJ1-1; D perhaps matches TRBD1 (5 bases). CDR1 and CDR2 (germline): LGHNT, FRNRAP. V lost 4 bases and J lost 5, with 20 bases in between. The CDR3 contains 16 residues. Here the CDR3 reads CASGSAPLGGDTEAFF. CDR3 nucleotides: TGTGCTAGTGGTTCCGCTCCCTTGGGGGGGGATACTGAAGCTTTCTTT.

This clone turned up a few times. The chain links TRBV4-2 to TRBJ1-5; 9 bases align to TRBD1. V trimming: 4 bases; J trimming: 6 bases; junction bases outside the gene matches: 4. The CDR3 contains 14 residues. Germline-derived CDR1 and CDR2 are LGHNA and YNFKEQ. In nucleotides, the CDR3 is TGTGCCAGCAGCCCGACAGGGGGAAGTCAGCCCCAGCATTTT. Protein: CASSPTGGSQPQHF.

This clone showed up just a few times. The gene calls are TRBV10-3 and TRBJ2-7; no reliable D call. Germline lookup yields CDR1 ENHRY and CDR2 SYGVKD. Trimming cost V 0 bases and J 6 bases, with 9 bases left between them. This CDR3 is 13 amino acids long. The CDR3 loop is CAISESLEGEQYF. As DNA, the CDR3 is TGTGCCATCAGTGAGTCTTTGGAAGGCGAGCAGTACTTC.

The chain couples TRBV6-1 to TRBJ2-7, with 10 bases identical to TRBD1. This CDR3 has 14 amino acids. The germline V gene has CDR1 MNHNS and CDR2 SASEGT. Trimming at V came to 6 bases and at J to 3 bases, leaving 5 bases not matched to a gene. The CDR3 DNA reads as TGTGCCAGCAGAACGGGACAGGGGAGCTACGAGCAGTACTTC. This translates into CASRTGQGSYEQYF.

The CDR3 sequence is CASSYSRDNTDTQYF. Written as DNA, the CDR3 is TGTGCCAGCAGTTACTCGCGGGACAACACAGATACGCAGTATTTT. The V call is TRBV6-5, the J call TRBJ2-3; D possibly matches TRBD1 or TRBD2 (6 bases each). The CDR3 sequence is 15 residues long. CDR1 is MNHEY and CDR2 is SVGAGI in the germline V gene. Trimming cost V 0 bases and J 2 bases, with 9 bases left between them.